This T cell receptor (beta chain) derives from a study of T cells in Graves' hyperthyroidism and ophthalmopathy. Diagnoses were made from clinical symptoms, serum measures (thyroxine and TRAb), thyroid ultrasound and orbital computed tomography. Germline V CDR1 and CDR2: LGHDT, YNNKEL (reference sequence). The CDR3 contains 14 residues. To note about this clonotype: A much larger clone differs from this one at a single base, so this may be a read error.

There were TCR beta CDR3 regions amplified from RNA transcripts. With the HTBI primer set, the TCR CDR3 went through a first round of RT-PCR. TCRdb fed the multiplex PCR reads into MiXCR, producing one record per CDR3 protein. This table has fewer than 400,000 distinct CDR3 sequences, 15% to 17% appearing once. Material for sequencing was blood. The receptor was isolated from a woman aged 18-29 years with Graves' hyperthyroidism that later progressed to Graves' ophthalmopathy. The chain recombines TRBV3-1 with TRBJ2-2; D gene unclear. CDR3 loop: CTSSQSLVAGELFF. The CDR3 coding sequence is TGTACCAGCAGCCAATCGCTCGTGGCCGGGGAGCTGTTTTTT.